This TCR beta chain was captured in a study of T cell changes during pregnancy in multiple sclerosis. Trimming cost V 2 bases and J 1 base, with 11 bases left between them. Germline loops: CDR1 MNHEY, CDR2 SMNVEV (reference sequence). The CDR3 spans 15 residues. The protocol was immunoSEQ multiplex PCR, while the TCRdb copy is restricted to in-frame clones and leaves out a portion. This table has about 80,000 clones, about 91% appearing once. The specimen comprised peripheral blood, sampled before pregnancy. The clonotype was recovered from a female donor with multiple sclerosis, enrolled in a pregnancy study. V and J are TRBV27 and TRBJ1-1; D possibly corresponds to TRBD1 (5 bases). The CDR3 loop reads CASSLIGAGNTEAFF. In DNA form, the CDR3 reads TGTGCCAGCAGTTTAATTGGGGCAGGGAACACTGAAGCTTTCTTT.